This TCR beta chain is drawn from a study of read filtering for tumor transcriptome and immune sequencing. The CDR3 length is 14 residues. Trimming took 6 bases from V and 1 from J; bases not matched to a gene: 5. Germline values: CDR1 MGHDK, CDR2 SYGVNS. This library used 300 to 450 ng RNA and molecular barcoded adaptors spanning alpha/delta and beta/gamma chains. TCRdb reprocessed the reads with MiXCR, giving one entry per CDR3 protein. The sample yields 94,000 or so distinct CDR3 sequences, 9% to 15% seen once. To note about this clonotype: A much more abundant neighbour one base away suggests this may be a read error. As the CDR3 is not closed by the conserved phenylalanine or tryptophan, this likely results from a read error.

This chain joins TRBV25-1 and TRBJ2-5; 7 positions match TRBD1. The source material was a population of CD138-negative cells sorted from bone marrow. The TCR sequence derives from a donor older than 35 with multiple myeloma. The CDR3 here is CASRRDSSQETQYL. CDR3 DNA sequence: TGTGCCAGCAGACGGGACAGCTCCCAAGAGACCCAGTACCTC.